These T cell receptor beta chains were read from a single sample in a study of T cell responses to AZD1222 COVID-19 vaccine. TCRdb keeps only in-frame clones here, not all; method: immunoSEQ multiplex PCR. In the table there are roughly 140,000 clones, about 92% of which are singletons. Sequenced here: peripheral blood, sampled on day 0 of AZD1222 vaccination. The receptors derive from an adult in good health. CDR3s include the opening cysteine and the closing phenylalanine or tryptophan. Each record gives: clone size, V gene, D gene, J gene, CDR3 DNA, CDR3 protein. D genes are given only for firm matches. A row's size may be missing; if present it is once, few, many or a size class.

once,TRBV4-3,.,TRBJ2-6,TGCGCCAGCAGCCAAGATTTTCAGGCTCTAGGTGGGGCCAACGTCCTGACTTTC,CASSQDFQALGGANVLTF
.,TRBV4-1,TRBD1,TRBJ1-4,TGCGCCAGCAGCCAAGCGGACAGGGGAGGGAATGAAAAACTGTTTTTT,CASSQADRGGNEKLFF
.,TRBV2,.,TRBJ1-2,TGTGCCAGCCCGGGACTCCACCTAGGCTACACCTTC,CASPGLHLGYTF
.,TRBV19,.,TRBJ1-3,TGTGCCAGTAGTATCTCCTTGGGAGGCTCTGGAAACACCATATATTTT,CASSISLGGSGNTIYF
.,TRBV13,.,TRBJ1-5,TGTGCCAGCAGCTTAGGGAGGGATGGACAGCCCCAGCATTTT,CASSLGRDGQPQHF
.,TRBV19,.,TRBJ1-1,TGTGCCAGTAGGATGGACGTGTACACTGAAGCTTTCTTT,CASRMDVYTEAFF
.,TRBV7-2,.,TRBJ2-2,TGTGCCAGCAGCCGAGCTGCCGGGGAGCTGTTTTTT,CASSRAAGELFF
.,TRBV7-3,.,TRBJ2-3,TGTGCCAGCAGCTCCCAGCAGGAGATACCAGATACGCAGTATTTT,CASSSQQEIPDTQYF
.,TRBV4-3,TRBD1,TRBJ2-5,TGCGCCAGCAGCCGCGGGACAGGGGGTCAAGAGACCCAGTACTTC,CASSRGTGGQETQYF
.,TRBV19,.,TRBJ1-1,TGTGCCAGTAGGGAGGACGTAATTGCAACTGAAGCTTTCTTT,CASREDVIATEAFF
.,TRBV9,.,TRBJ2-3,TGTGCCAGCAGCGTAGTCGGGACTAGCACAGATACGCAGTATTTT,CASSVVGTSTDTQYF
.,TRBV12-3/TRBV12-4,.,TRBJ1-1,TGTGCCAGCAGCCGGACTTTCACTGAAGCTTTCTTT,CASSRTFTEAFF
once,TRBV10-2,.,TRBJ2-7,TGCGCCAGCAGTGATTTAATACGGCAGGGGACCTACGAGCAGTACTTC,CASSDLIRQGTYEQYF
.,TRBV7-8,TRBD1,TRBJ2-7,TGTGCCAGCCGGGGACAGGGGGGCTCCTACGAGCAGTACTTC,CASRGQGGSYEQYF
.,TRBV6-2/TRBV6-3,TRBD1,TRBJ1-6,TGTGCCAGCAGTTACTGGGACAGGCATAATTCACCCCTCCACTTT,CASSYWDRHNSPLHF
.,TRBV15,.,TRBJ1-6,TGTGCCACCAGCGGCGACCTGGTGAATTCACCCCTCCACTTT,CATSGDLVNSPLHF
many,TRBV19,.,TRBJ2-3,TGTGCCAGTAGTATCGAGGGACTTGGCACAGATACGCAGTATTTT,CASSIEGLGTDTQYF
once,TRBV20-1,TRBD1,TRBJ2-3,TGCAGTGCTAGTAAAGGACAGGGTTTCACAGATACGCAGTATTTT,CSASKGQGFTDTQYF
.,TRBV3-1/TRBV3-2,.,TRBJ1-5,TGTGCCAGCAGCCAGGGGCAGTCTAGCAATCAGCCCCAGCATTTT,CASSQGQSSNQPQHF
.,TRBV18,TRBD2,TRBJ2-5,TGTGCCAGCTCACCAGTAGCGGGGGCCCAAGAGACCCAGTACTTC,CASSPVAGAQETQYF
.,TRBV6-6,.,TRBJ1-1,TGTGCCAGCAGAGACTCAGGGGTTGAAGCTTTCTTT,CASRDSGVEAFF
.,TRBV4-3,TRBD2,TRBJ2-7,TGCGCCAGCAGCCAAGACGTTCGAGCGGGGGGGGCCCACTTC,CASSQDVRAGGAHF
.,TRBV18,.,TRBJ2-2,TGTGCCAGCTCACCACTTGATCTCGGCGGGGAGCTGTTTTTT,CASSPLDLGGELFF
once,TRBV30,.,TRBJ2-7,TGTGCCTGCTCAATAGGGGGGCCTGCCTACGAGCAGTACTTC,CACSIGGPAYEQYF
.,TRBV28,.,TRBJ1-3,TGTGCCAGCAGTCTTGGGGACGTTGGTCGAAACACCATATATTTT,CASSLGDVGRNTIYF
.,TRBV2,TRBD1,TRBJ1-1,TGTGCCAGCAGGACCGGGACAGGGGTCAAGGACACTGAAGCTTTCTTT,CASRTGTGVKDTEAFF
once,TRBV6-5,.,TRBJ1-1,TGTGCCAGCGGGCGGGTGATGAACACTGAAGCTTTCTTT,CASGRVMNTEAFF
.,TRBV10-3,.,TRBJ2-2,TGTGCCATCAGTGAGTCTGGGATGCAAAACACCGGGGAGCTGTTTTTT,CAISESGMQNTGELFF
.,TRBV6-2/TRBV6-3,TRBD1,TRBJ2-7,TGTGCCAGCAGTTACATTTTCCGGGGGACAGGGCCGTCATACGAGCAGTACTTC,CASSYIFRGTGPSYEQYF
once,TRBV6-1,.,TRBJ1-2,TGTGCCAGCAGTGAATGGGGCTACACCTTC,CASSEWGYTF
.,TRBV4-3,.,TRBJ2-7,TGCGCCAGCAGCCAAGTAATGGGGGCCCCCTACGAGCAGTACTTC,CASSQVMGAPYEQYF
.,TRBV7-3,TRBD1,TRBJ1-5,TGTGCCAGCAGCCCAAATGGACAGGGCGATCAGCCCCAGCATTTT,CASSPNGQGDQPQHF
.,TRBV9,TRBD1,TRBJ2-2,TGTGCCACGACAGGGGGCAACACCGGGGAGCTGTTTTTT,CATTGGNTGELFF
.,TRBV2,.,TRBJ2-1,TGTGCCAGCACCCTTCGGGGTAGCTCCTACAATGAGCAGTTCTTC,CASTLRGSSYNEQFF
.,TRBV5-1,TRBD1,TRBJ1-2,TGCGCCAGCAGCGTAGGGACAGTCCCCTTCTATGGCTACACCTTC,CASSVGTVPFYGYTF
.,TRBV28,TRBD2,TRBJ2-1,TGTGCCAGCAGTTTAGGATGGGTAGCGGGGAAATACAATGAGCAGTTCTTC,CASSLGWVAGKYNEQFF
.,TRBV12-3/TRBV12-4,.,TRBJ1-3,TGTGCCAGCAGTCCACCTGGAAACACCATATATTTT,CASSPPGNTIYF